Shown below are 6 T cell receptor beta chains from a single sample sequenced in a study of blood T cell repertoires in COVID-19. Assay used: immunoSEQ multiplex PCR; TCRdb lists only in-frame clones, some missing. Of 250,000 to 350,000 clones listed, 75% to 90% are singletons. Sequencing was carried out using PBMCs or T cells enriched from blood (not recorded which). These receptors all come from a woman aged 18-29 years who had recovered from COVID-19.

This chain connects TRBV28 to TRBJ1-3, with no clear D. This CDR3 is 14 amino acids long. Trimming left V 4 bases short and J 4 bases short, with 11 bases between. CDR1 MDHEN and CDR2 SYDVKM come from the germline V gene. CDR3 residues: CASSSEVYGNTIYF. CDR3 nucleotide sequence: TGTGCCAGCAGTTCGGAGGTGTACGGAAACACCATATATTTT.

This CDR3 is CSVLQNTEAFF. The CDR3 bases are TGCAGTGTACTACAGAACACTGAAGCTTTCTTT. The chain employs TRBV20-1 and TRBJ1-1; D uncertain. Looked up from germline, CDR1 is DFQATT and CDR2 is SNEGSKA (reference sequence). The CDR3 runs to 11 residues. Trimming removed 7 bases at V and 1 base at J, with 7 bases between.

The gene calls are TRBV5-5 and TRBJ1-1; D uncertain. Germline V gene sequence: CDR1 SGHKS, CDR2 YYEKEE (reference sequence). This CDR3 spans 13 amino acids. V lost 0 bases, J lost 11 bases, and 14 bases lay in between. As DNA, the CDR3 is TGTGCCAGCAGCTTGGAGGCTCCGATGGGCGCTTTCTTT. Protein: CASSLEAPMGAFF. The full variable domain, in which reference TRBV5-5 and TRBJ1-1 provide the parts outside the CDR3, is DAGVTQSPTHLIKTRGQQVTLRCSPISGHKSVSWYQQVLGQGPQFIFQYYEKEERGRGNFPDRFSARQFPNYSSELNVNALLLGDSALYLCASSLEAPMGAFFGQGTRLTVV.

This chain uses TRBV5-8 with TRBJ1-1; 7 bases are shared with TRBD1. CDR3 size: 15 residues. CDR1 is SGHTS and CDR2 is YDEGEE in the germline V gene. J was trimmed by 1 base and V by 4 bases; bases with no gene match: 7. CDR3 sequence (DNA): TGTGCCAGCAGCCAATACAGGGGACCGAACACTGAAGCTTTCTTT. It is translated as CASSQYRGPNTEAFF.

The chain combines TRBV2 with TRBJ2-2, with D perhaps TRBD1 (6 bases). The germline V gene encodes CDR1 SNHLY and CDR2 FYNNEI. This CDR3 contains 16 residues. V shed 10 bases and J shed 5 bases, with 23 bases lying between them. In DNA, the CDR3 is TGTGCCACGGGCCGCACAACAGGGAGTATAACCGGGGAGCTGTTTTTT. Protein: CATGRTTGSITGELFF.

The rearrangement links TRBV2 to TRBJ1-1; the match to TRBD1 covers 8 bases. The V gene's germline CDR1 is SNHLY and CDR2 FYNNEI. V lost 4 bases to trimming and J lost 6 bases; unmatched junction nucleotides: 1. The CDR3 consists of 12 residues. CDR3: CASSGTGPEAFF. The CDR3 bases are TGTGCCAGCAGTGGGACAGGGCCTGAAGCTTTCTTT.